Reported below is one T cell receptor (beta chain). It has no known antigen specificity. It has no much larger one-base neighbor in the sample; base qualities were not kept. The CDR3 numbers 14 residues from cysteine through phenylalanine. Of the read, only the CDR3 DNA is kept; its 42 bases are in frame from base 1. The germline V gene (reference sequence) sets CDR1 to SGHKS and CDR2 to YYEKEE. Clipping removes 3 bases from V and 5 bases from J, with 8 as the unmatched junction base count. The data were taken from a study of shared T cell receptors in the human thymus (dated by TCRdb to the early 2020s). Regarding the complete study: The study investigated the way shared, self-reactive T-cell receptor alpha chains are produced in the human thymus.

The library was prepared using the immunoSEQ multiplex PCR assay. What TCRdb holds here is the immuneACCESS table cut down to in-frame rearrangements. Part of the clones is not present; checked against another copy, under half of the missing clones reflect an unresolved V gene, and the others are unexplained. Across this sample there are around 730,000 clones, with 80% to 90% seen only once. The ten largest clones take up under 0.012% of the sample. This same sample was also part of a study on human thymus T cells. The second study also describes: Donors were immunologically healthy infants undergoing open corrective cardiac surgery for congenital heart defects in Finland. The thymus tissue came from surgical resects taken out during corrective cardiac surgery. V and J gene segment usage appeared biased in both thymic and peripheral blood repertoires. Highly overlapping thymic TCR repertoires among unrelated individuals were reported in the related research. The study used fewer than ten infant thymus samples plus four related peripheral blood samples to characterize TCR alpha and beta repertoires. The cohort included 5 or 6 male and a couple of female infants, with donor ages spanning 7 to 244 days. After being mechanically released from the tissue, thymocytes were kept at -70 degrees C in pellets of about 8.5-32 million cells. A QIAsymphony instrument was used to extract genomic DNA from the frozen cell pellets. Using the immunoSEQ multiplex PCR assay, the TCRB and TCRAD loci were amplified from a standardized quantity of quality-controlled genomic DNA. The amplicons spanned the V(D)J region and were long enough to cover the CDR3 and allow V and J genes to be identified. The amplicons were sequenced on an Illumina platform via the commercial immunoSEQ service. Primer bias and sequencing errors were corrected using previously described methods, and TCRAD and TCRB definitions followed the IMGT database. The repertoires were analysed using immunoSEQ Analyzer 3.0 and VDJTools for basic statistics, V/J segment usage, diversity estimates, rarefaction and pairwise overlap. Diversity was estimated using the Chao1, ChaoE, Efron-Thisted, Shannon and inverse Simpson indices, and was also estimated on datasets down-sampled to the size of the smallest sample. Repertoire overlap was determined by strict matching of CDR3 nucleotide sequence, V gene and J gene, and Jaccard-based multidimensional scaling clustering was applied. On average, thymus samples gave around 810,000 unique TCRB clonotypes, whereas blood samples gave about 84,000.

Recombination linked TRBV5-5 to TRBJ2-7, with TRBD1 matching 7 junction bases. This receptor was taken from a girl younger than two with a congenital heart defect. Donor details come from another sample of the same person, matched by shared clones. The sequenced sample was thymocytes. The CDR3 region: CASSSRQGYNEQYF. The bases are TGTGCCAGCAGCTCGCGACAGGGATACAACGAGCAGTACTTC.